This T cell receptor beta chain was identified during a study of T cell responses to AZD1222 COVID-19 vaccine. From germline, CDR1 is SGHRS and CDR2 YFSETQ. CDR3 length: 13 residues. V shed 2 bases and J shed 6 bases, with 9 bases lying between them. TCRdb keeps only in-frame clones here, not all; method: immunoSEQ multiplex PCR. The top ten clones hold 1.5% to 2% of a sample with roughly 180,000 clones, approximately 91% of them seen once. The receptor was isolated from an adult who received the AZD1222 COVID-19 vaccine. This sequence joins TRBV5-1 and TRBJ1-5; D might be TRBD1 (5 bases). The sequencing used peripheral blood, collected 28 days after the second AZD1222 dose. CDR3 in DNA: TGCGCCAGCAGCTTAGGGGCCGGTCAGCCCCAGCATTTT. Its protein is CASSLGAGQPQHF.